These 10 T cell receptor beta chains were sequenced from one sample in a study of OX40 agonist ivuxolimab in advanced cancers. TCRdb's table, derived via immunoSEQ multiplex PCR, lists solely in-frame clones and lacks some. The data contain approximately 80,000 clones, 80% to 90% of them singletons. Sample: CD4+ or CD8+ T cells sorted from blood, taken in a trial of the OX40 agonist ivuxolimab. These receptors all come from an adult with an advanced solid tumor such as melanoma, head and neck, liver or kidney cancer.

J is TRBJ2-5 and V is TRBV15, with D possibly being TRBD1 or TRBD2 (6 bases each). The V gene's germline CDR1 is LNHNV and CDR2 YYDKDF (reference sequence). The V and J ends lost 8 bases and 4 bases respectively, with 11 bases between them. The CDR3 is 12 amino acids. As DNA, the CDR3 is TGTGCCACCGCCCGGGGGCGAGAGACCCAGTACTTC. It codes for CATARGRETQYF.

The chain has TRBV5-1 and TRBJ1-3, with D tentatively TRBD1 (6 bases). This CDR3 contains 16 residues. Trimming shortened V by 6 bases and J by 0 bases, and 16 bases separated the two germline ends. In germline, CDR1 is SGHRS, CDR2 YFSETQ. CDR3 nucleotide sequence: TGCGCCAGCACGCCTGGGGGGGGCGGCTCTGGAAACACCATATATTTT. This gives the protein CASTPGGGGSGNTIYF. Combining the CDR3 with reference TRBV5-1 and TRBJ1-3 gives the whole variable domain KAGVTQTPRYLIKTRGQQVTLSCSPISGHRSVSWYQQTPGQGLQFLFEYFSETQRNKGNFPGRFSGRQFSNSRSEMNVSTLELGDSALYLCASTPGGGGSGNTIYFGEGSWLTVV.

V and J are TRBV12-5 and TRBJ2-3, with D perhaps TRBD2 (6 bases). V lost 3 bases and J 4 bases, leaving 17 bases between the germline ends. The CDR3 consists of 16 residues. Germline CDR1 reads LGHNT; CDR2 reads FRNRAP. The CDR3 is CASGFGGSSGSDTQYF. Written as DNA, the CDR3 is TGTGCTAGTGGTTTTGGGGGGAGTAGTGGTTCAGATACGCAGTATTTT. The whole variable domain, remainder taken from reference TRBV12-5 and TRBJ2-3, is DARVTQTPRHKVTEMGQEVTMRCQPILGHNTVFWYRQTMMQGLELLAYFRNRAPLDDSGMPKDRFSAEMPDATLATLKIQPSEPRDSAVYFCASGFGGSSGSDTQYFGPGTRLTVL.

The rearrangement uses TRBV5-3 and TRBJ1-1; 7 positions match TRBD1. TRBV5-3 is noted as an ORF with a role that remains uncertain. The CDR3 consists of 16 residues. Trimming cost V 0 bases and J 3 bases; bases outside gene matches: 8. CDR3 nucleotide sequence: TGTGCCAGAAGCTTGGAACAGGGGCGGCTTGACACTGAAGCTTTCTTT. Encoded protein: CARSLEQGRLDTEAFF.

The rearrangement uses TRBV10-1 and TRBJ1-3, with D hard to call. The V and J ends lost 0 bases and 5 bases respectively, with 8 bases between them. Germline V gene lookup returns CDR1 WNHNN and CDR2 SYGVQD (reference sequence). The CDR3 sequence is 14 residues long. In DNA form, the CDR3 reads TGCGCCAGCAGTGAGTCGGGAAGCCGAAACACCATATATTTT. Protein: CASSESGSRNTIYF.

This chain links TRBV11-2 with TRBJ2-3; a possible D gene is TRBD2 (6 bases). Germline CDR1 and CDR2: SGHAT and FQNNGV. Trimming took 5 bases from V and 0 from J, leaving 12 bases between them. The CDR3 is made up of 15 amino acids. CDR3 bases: TGTGCCAGCAGCGGTCCGGGAGTTAGCACAGATACGCAGTATTTT. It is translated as CASSGPGVSTDTQYF.

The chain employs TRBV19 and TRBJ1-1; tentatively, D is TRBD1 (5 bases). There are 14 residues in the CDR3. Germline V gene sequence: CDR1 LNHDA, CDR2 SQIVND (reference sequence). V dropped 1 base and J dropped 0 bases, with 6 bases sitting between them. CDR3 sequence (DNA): TGTGCCAGTAGTATAGGGGGCATGAACACTGAAGCTTTCTTT. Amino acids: CASSIGGMNTEAFF.

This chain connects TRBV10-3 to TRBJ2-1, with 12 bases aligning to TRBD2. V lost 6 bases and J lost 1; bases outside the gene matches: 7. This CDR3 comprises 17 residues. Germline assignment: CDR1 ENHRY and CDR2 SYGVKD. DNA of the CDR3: TGTGCCATCAGGGCTAGCGGGAGGGCCCTTTCCTACAATGAGCAGTTCTTC. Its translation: CAIRASGRALSYNEQFF.

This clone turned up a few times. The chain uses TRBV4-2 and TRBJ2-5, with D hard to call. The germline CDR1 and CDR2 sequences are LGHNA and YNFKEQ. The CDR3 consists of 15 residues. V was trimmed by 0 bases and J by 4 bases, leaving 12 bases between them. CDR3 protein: CASSQDALRRETQYF. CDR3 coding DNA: TGTGCCAGCAGCCAAGATGCCCTTCGGCGAGAGACCCAGTACTTC.

The CDR3 reads CASSYGGKNTEAFF. DNA of the CDR3: TGTGCCAGCAGTTACGGGGGGAAGAACACTGAAGCTTTCTTT. J is TRBJ1-1 and V is TRBV6-5; possible D gene TRBD1, 5 bases. CDR1 and CDR2 (germline): MNHEY, SVGAGI. The CDR3 consists of 14 residues. Trimming pared 2 bases from V and 1 base from J, leaving 8 bases between.